This TCR beta chain emerged from a study of T cell responses to AZD1222 COVID-19 vaccine. Whole-study findings and limits: Two AZD1222 administrations were followed by greater Spike-specific TCR breadth and depth. Within unmutated variant regions lay the reported targets of nearly half of spike-specific TCRs.

Sequencing was performed with immunoSEQ multiplex PCR; in TCRdb, only in-frame clones are kept and a portion is missing. This table holds approximately 68,000 clones, around 90% found once. This clone appeared a single time. Its target is unknown. This CDR3 region has 15 residues. V was pared by 5 bases and J by 7 bases, with 7 bases of the junction left unmatched. Germline V CDR1 and CDR2: KGHSH, LQKENI. The chain has TRBV18 and TRBJ1-4, with TRBD1 matching 10 bases. The specimen was peripheral blood, collected 28 days after the second dose of the MenACWY control vaccine. The TCR originated in an adult who received the MenACWY meningococcal vaccine as a control. Here the CDR3 DNA reads TGTGCCAGCTCAGCTCCCGGGACAGGGGCTGAAAAACTGTTTTTT. This translates into CASSAPGTGAEKLFF.